One and the same sample provided the 3 T cell receptor beta chains below, sequenced in a study of shared clonotypes between healthy human individuals. Sequenced by immunoSEQ multiplex PCR; TCRdb stores in-frame clones only, minus some. The sample contains around 2,000,000 clones, 85% to 95% of which appear only once. Sample: naive CD4+ T cells sorted from blood. Subset: CD45RA+ positively selected. These receptors all come from a man younger than 35 in good health.

This rearrangement joins TRBV2 to TRBJ1-1; D gene uncertain. V lost 3 bases and J lost 2, with 13 bases in between. This CDR3 spans 15 amino acids. CDR1 and CDR2 from the germline V gene are SNHLY and FYNNEI. The CDR3 sequence is CASSDHGQLNTEAFF. CDR3 sequence (DNA): TGTGCCAGCAGTGATCACGGCCAGCTTAACACTGAAGCTTTCTTT.

The chain uses TRBV7-8 and TRBJ1-4; D gene unclear. The V gene's germline CDR1 is SGHVS and CDR2 FQNEAQ. The CDR3 loop spans 15 amino acids. Between the trimmed V and J ends, which lost 1 base and 5 bases, there was a span of 11 bases. CDR3 residues: CASSLGRRTNEKLFF. In DNA, the CDR3 is TGTGCCAGCAGCTTAGGCCGACGGACGAATGAAAAACTGTTTTTT.

For this clone: Distinct nucleotide sequences in the sample also encode this CDR3. V usage is TRBV5-1 and J usage is TRBJ2-7; 7 bases line up with TRBD2. CDR1 SGHRS and CDR2 YFSETQ come from the germline V gene. After removal of 2 bases from V and 3 bases from J, the junction contained 5 bases not matched to a gene. This CDR3 region has 14 residues. Written as DNA, the CDR3 is TGCGCCAGCAGCTTAGGCGGGAGCATCTACGAGCAGTACTTC. It is translated as CASSLGGSIYEQYF. Filled out from reference TRBV5-1 and TRBJ2-7, the complete variable domain reads KAGVTQTPRYLIKTRGQQVTLSCSPISGHRSVSWYQQTPGQGLQFLFEYFSETQRNKGNFPGRFSGRQFSNSRSEMNVSTLELGDSALYLCASSLGGSIYEQYFGPGTRLTVT.